This T cell receptor beta chain emerged from a study of OX40 agonist ivuxolimab in advanced cancers. For the study at large: Patients treated during dose escalation were battling hepatocellular carcinoma, melanoma, renal cell or head and neck cancer.

Blood specimens came from baseline, cycle 4 day 1, and cycle 7 day 1. Germline loops: CDR1 SEHNR, CDR2 FQNEAQ (reference sequence). Trimming cost V 4 bases and J 4 bases, with 16 bases left between them. The CDR3 has 15 residues. Profiled with immunoSEQ multiplex PCR; TCRdb holds only in-frame clones, not every one. The sample has 65,000 to 95,000 clones; 88% are singletons. The J gene is TRBJ1-1, the V gene TRBV7-9; perhaps TRBD1 as D (5 bases). The TCR originated in an adult with an advanced solid tumor such as melanoma, head and neck, liver or kidney cancer. This specimen was CD4+ or CD8+ T cells sorted from blood, taken in a trial of the OX40 agonist ivuxolimab. DNA of the CDR3: TGTGCCAGCAGCTCATACCCGGGGCTTCCCACTGAAGCTTTCTTT. The encoded protein is CASSSYPGLPTEAFF.